This TCR beta chain derives from a study of vaccination and CD4 T cells after COVID-19. Study background: From HCoV-229E, HCoV-OC43, HCoV-NL63 and SARS-CoV-2, overlapping spike peptides were used to stimulate the cells. Researchers treated control cultures with a CEFX pool, an HIV-1 Nef pool, or no peptide.

The Oncomine TCR Beta short-read assay sequenced DNA from cultured CD4+ T cells. From CD4+ T cells that had been cultured, genomic DNA was extracted. Via MiXCR, TCRdb re-called the PCR reads, giving one row per CDR3 protein. The sample lists approximately 15,000 distinct CDR3 sequences, 53% occurring once. Sample treatment: approximately 9-day PBMC culture with coronavirus spike peptide pools or control peptides (ViraFEST assay). Concerning this clonotype itself: Antigen: not known.

The CDR3 is 15 residues long. Looked up from germline, CDR1 is LNHDA and CDR2 is SQIVND (reference sequence). V was pared by 3 bases and J by 0 bases, with 12 bases between. This chain links TRBV19 with TRBJ2-7, with D possibly TRBD2 on 6 matching bases. This clonotype originated in a human donor who had recovered from COVID-19. Material: CD4+ T cells from blood, cultured in vitro, obtained before SARS-CoV-2 vaccination. In DNA form, the CDR3 reads TGTGCCAGTAGTATCTCGGGACTCTCCTCCTACGAGCAGTACTTC. Protein: CASSISGLSSYEQYF. Full variable domain (outside the CDR3, taken from reference TRBV19 and TRBJ2-7): DGGITQSPKYLFRKEGQNVTLSCEQNLNHDAMYWYRQDPGQGLRLIYYSQIVNDFQKGDIAEGYSVSREKKESFPLTVTSAQKNPTAFYLCASSISGLSSYEQYFGPGTRLTVT.